These 25 T cell receptor beta chains were all obtained from the same sample, sequenced in a study of blood T cell repertoires in COVID-19. Clones were read by immunoSEQ multiplex PCR, and TCRdb kept only the in-frame ones, dropping some. This sample has hundreds of thousands of clones, with 87% found just once. Sequenced input: PBMCs or T cells enriched from blood (not recorded which). These receptors were obtained from a woman aged 25 to 39 who had recovered from COVID-19.

The chain joins TRBV4-1 to TRBJ1-2; D remains ambiguous. V gave up 0 bases and J gave up 7 bases, with 12 bases separating them. Germline V gene sequence: CDR1 MGHRA, CDR2 YSYEKL. The CDR3 sequence is 14 residues long. This chain's CDR3 is CASSQDTGVGGYTF. CDR3 sequence (DNA): TGCGCCAGCAGCCAAGATACGGGTGTCGGTGGCTACACCTTC.

The genes are TRBV5-1 and TRBJ2-4, with D perhaps matching TRBD1 (6 bases). Germline assignment: CDR1 SGHRS and CDR2 YFSETQ. The CDR3 runs to 15 residues. The V and J ends lost 4 bases and 9 bases respectively, with 20 bases between them. CDR3 in amino acids: CASSDTPRDTGIQYF. In nucleotides, the CDR3 is TGCGCCAGCAGCGACACCCCCCGGGACACCGGCATTCAGTACTTC.

V is TRBV3-1 (or the pseudogene TRBV3-2) and J is TRBJ2-5; 9 nucleotides line up with TRBD2. Trimming at V came to 0 bases and at J to 0 bases, leaving 2 bases not matched to a gene. The CDR3 totals 16 residues. The germline V gene encodes CDR1 LGHDT and CDR2 YNNKEL (reference sequence). DNA of the CDR3: TGTGCCAGCAGCCAAGAGACTAGCGGAAACCAAGAGACCCAGTACTTC. Translated: CASSQETSGNQETQYF.

This clone has just a few counts. CDR3 protein: CASSWKGGDTEAFF. CDR3 nucleotides: TGTGCCAGCAGCTGGAAGGGAGGGGACACTGAAGCTTTCTTT. The genes are TRBV7-2 and TRBJ1-1; a weak D match, TRBD1 (5 bases). Germline V CDR1 and CDR2: SGHTA, FQGNSA. The V gene lost 4 bases and the J gene lost 3 bases, with 12 bases spanning the gap. The CDR3 extends over 14 amino acids.

The rearrangement joins TRBV9 to TRBJ2-2; D remains unclear. The CDR3 has 16 amino acids. Trimming cost V 0 bases and J 0 bases, with 9 bases left between them. The V gene's germline CDR1 is SGDLS and CDR2 YYNGEE. The DNA for the CDR3 is TGTGCCAGCAGCGTAGGGGTCAGGACGAACACCGGGGAGCTGTTTTTT. It yields the protein CASSVGVRTNTGELFF.

The chain is built from TRBV11-2 and TRBJ2-3; 12 bases fit TRBD2. The CDR3 length is 17 residues. The germline V gene encodes CDR1 SGHAT and CDR2 FQNNGV. V was pared by 0 bases and J by 5 bases, with 6 bases of the junction left unmatched. This CDR3 reads CASSLDPLAGGRDTQYF. As DNA, the CDR3 is TGTGCCAGCAGCTTAGATCCACTAGCGGGGGGCCGAGATACGCAGTATTTT.

J is TRBJ2-3 and V is TRBV11-2; a weak D match, TRBD2 (6 bases). Per the germline V gene, CDR1 is SGHAT and CDR2 is FQNNGV. The length of the CDR3 is 14 residues. Deletions cut 3 bases from V and 6 bases from J, with 13 bases between. The CDR3 nucleotides read TGTGCCAGCAGCTTCAGGGACTCGACGGATACGCAGTATTTT. This encodes CASSFRDSTDTQYF.

V and J are TRBV5-1 and TRBJ2-7, with D possibly TRBD1 on 5 matching bases. Trimming removed 4 bases from V and 1 base from J, with 15 bases in between. The CDR3 has 15 residues. CDR1 and CDR2 from the germline V gene are SGHRS and YFSETQ. The CDR3 region has the DNA TGCGCCAGCAGCCTTTGGGCAGGGCAATCCTACGAGCAGTACTTC. It codes for CASSLWAGQSYEQYF.

The chain uses TRBV28 and TRBJ1-1, with 7 bases aligning to TRBD1. The CDR3 totals 15 residues. The germline CDR1 and CDR2 sequences are MDHEN and SYDVKM. V shed 6 bases and J 1 base; nucleotides not matched to a gene: 8. CDR3 sequence reads: CASRQPGQPNTEAFF. CDR3 nucleotides: TGTGCCAGCAGACAGCCGGGACAGCCGAACACTGAAGCTTTCTTT.

The V gene is TRBV7-9, the J gene TRBJ2-7; 7 bases line up with TRBD1. The CDR3 is 14 residues long. Germline loops: CDR1 SEHNR, CDR2 FQNEAQ (reference sequence). Trimming removed 3 bases from V and 1 base from J; junction bases left unmatched: 3. The CDR3 is CASSFRDRSYEQYF. CDR3 nucleotides: TGTGCCAGCAGCTTCCGGGACAGATCCTACGAGCAGTACTTC.

In the case of this clone: Other DNA sequences in the same sample also yield this CDR3. The gene calls are TRBV27 and TRBJ1-2; tentative D call: TRBD1 (6 bases). Trimming stripped 6 bases from V and 5 bases from J, with 13 bases between. The germline V gene has CDR1 MNHEY and CDR2 SMNVEV (reference sequence). The CDR3 is 13 amino acids. CDR3: CASSLTGFYGYTF. The DNA of the CDR3 is TGTGCCAGCAGCCTTACAGGGTTTTATGGCTACACCTTC.

Concerning this clone itself: The germline gene is not matched at one end of the junction; a read error may be the cause. The rearrangement links TRBV3-1 (or the pseudogene TRBV3-2) to TRBJ2-3, with TRBD2 identical over 7 bases. Germline lookup yields CDR1 LGHDT and CDR2 YNNKEL (reference sequence). This CDR3 is built from 13 residues. The chain's CDR3 is CASSQGLGLGVHF. The CDR3 nucleotides read TGTGCCAGCAGCCAAGGTTTAGGACTAGGGGTCCATTTT.

J is TRBJ2-7 and V is TRBV7-2; 8 bases are a match to TRBD1. The germline V gene has CDR1 SGHTA and CDR2 FQGNSA. V shed 1 base, J shed 7 bases, and the junction held 3 bases outside the gene matches. The CDR3 contains 13 residues. CDR3 in DNA: TGTGCCAGCAGCTTAGAGAGGGACAGGGAGCAGTACTTC. It encodes CASSLERDREQYF.

The chain employs TRBV5-1 and TRBJ1-2, with 11 bases aligning to TRBD1. V lost 0 bases, J lost 7 bases, and 5 bases stayed unmatched. The CDR3 is made up of 15 amino acids. Germline values: CDR1 SGHRS, CDR2 YFSETQ. The CDR3 here is CASSLVGQGASGYTF. The CDR3 nucleotides are TGCGCCAGCAGCTTGGTAGGACAGGGGGCGTCTGGCTACACCTTC. Based on the CDR3 plus reference TRBV5-1 and TRBJ1-2, the full variable domain is KAGVTQTPRYLIKTRGQQVTLSCSPISGHRSVSWYQQTPGQGLQFLFEYFSETQRNKGNFPGRFSGRQFSNSRSEMNVSTLELGDSALYLCASSLVGQGASGYTFGSGTRLTVV.

The rearrangement joins TRBV28 to TRBJ2-7; TRBD1 is a possible D gene (6 bases). This CDR3 region has 14 residues. CDR1 is MDHEN, CDR2 SYDVKM, per germline. Between the trimmed V and J ends, which lost 4 bases and 5 bases, there was a span of 15 bases. The CDR3 nucleotides read TGTGCCAGCAGTTCAGGGGCTGAGGACCACGAGCAGTACTTC. Translation: CASSSGAEDHEQYF. Full variable domain (remainder filled in from reference TRBV28 and TRBJ2-7): DVKVTQSSRYLVKRTGEKVFLECVQDMDHENMFWYRQDPGLGLRLIYFSYDVKMKEKGDIPEGYSVSREKKERFSLILESASTNQTSMYLCASSSGAEDHEQYFGPGTRLTVT.

The chain employs TRBV6-5 and TRBJ1-4; D gene uncertain. This CDR3 is 14 amino acids long. CDR1 MNHEY and CDR2 SVGAGI come from the germline V gene. With 0 bases removed from V and 5 bases from J, the gap between germline ends came to 7 bases. In DNA, the CDR3 is TGTGCCAGCAGTTACTCTCAGGCGAATGAAAAACTGTTTTTT. This translates into CASSYSQANEKLFF.

This clone was picked up many times. The chain has TRBV2 and TRBJ2-7; 10 nucleotides match TRBD2. The germline CDR1 and CDR2 sequences are SNHLY and FYNNEI. Losses at the gene ends were 4 bases for V and 6 bases for J; bases not matched to a gene: 6. The CDR3 runs to 14 residues. In DNA form, the CDR3 reads TGTGCCAGCAGTGCCAAGCGGGGGGGCCGCGAGCAGTACTTC. This gives the protein CASSAKRGGREQYF.

The J gene is TRBJ2-7, the V gene TRBV7-2, with a tentative D call TRBD1 (7 bases). The V gene lost 2 bases and the J gene lost 3 bases, with 11 bases spanning the gap. The CDR3 totals 14 residues. Germline V lookup: CDR1 SGHTA, CDR2 FQGNSA. The CDR3 protein is CASSLQGGNYEQYF. CDR3 bases: TGTGCCAGCAGCTTACAGGGGGGCAACTACGAGCAGTACTTC.

The rearrangement links TRBV2 to TRBJ1-2; 7 nucleotides line up with TRBD1. With 9 bases clipped from V and 8 bases from J, the junction kept 9 bases outside the gene matches. Per germline, CDR1 SNHLY and CDR2 FYNNEI. This CDR3 is built from 12 residues. CDR3 residues: CASRTGPEGYTF. The CDR3 DNA follows: TGTGCCAGTCGGACAGGTCCGGAAGGCTACACCTTC. Drawing the rest from reference TRBV2 and TRBJ1-2, the complete variable domain is EPEVTQTPSHQVTQMGQEVILRCVPISNHLYFYWYRQILGQKVEFLVSFYNNEISEKSEIFDDQFSVERPDGSNFTLKIRSTKLEDSAMYFCASRTGPEGYTFGSGTRLTVV.

V usage is TRBV7-8 and J usage is TRBJ1-1; TRBD1 is a possible D gene (5 bases). Trimming took 5 bases from V and 2 from J, leaving 9 bases between them. The germline gives CDR1 SGHVS, CDR2 FQNEAQ. This CDR3 region has 13 residues. The CDR3 nucleotides are TGTGCCAGCAGCCGTACAGGCAACACTGAAGCTTTCTTT. It codes for CASSRTGNTEAFF.

V and J are TRBV5-1 and TRBJ2-7; tentative D call: TRBD2 (6 bases). This CDR3 is built from 13 residues. V lost 0 bases, J lost 9 bases, and 13 bases lay in between. Per the germline V gene, CDR1 is SGHRS and CDR2 is YFSETQ. The DNA of the CDR3 is TGCGCCAGCAGCTTGGAGGGAGGAGACGGGCAGTACTTC. Its protein is CASSLEGGDGQYF.

V gene TRBV5-1 combines with J gene TRBJ2-5; 11 bases map to TRBD1. CDR1 is SGHRS, CDR2 YFSETQ, per germline. The V gene end was trimmed by 1 base and the J gene end by 4 bases; junction bases not matched to a gene: 3. The CDR3 runs 15 residues. The CDR3 sequence: CASSLRTGGSETQYF. The CDR3, as DNA: TGCGCCAGCAGCTTGAGGACAGGGGGCTCAGAGACCCAGTACTTC.

This sequence joins TRBV3-1 (or the pseudogene TRBV3-2) and TRBJ2-2, with D tentatively TRBD1 (5 bases). The CDR3 is 15 amino acids. The ends were cut back, 1 base at V and 9 bases at J, with 15 bases in the middle. Looked up from germline, CDR1 is LGHDT and CDR2 is YNNKEL (reference sequence). The CDR3 nucleotides are TGTGCCAGCAGCCAAGCCGGCAGGGATGGGAGGGAGCTGTTTTTT. The encoded protein is CASSQAGRDGRELFF.

This chain joins TRBV5-1 and TRBJ2-7, with 9 bases identical to TRBD1. The germline V gene has CDR1 SGHRS and CDR2 YFSETQ. This CDR3 region has 14 residues. V shed 0 bases and J 6 bases; nucleotides not matched to a gene: 4. CDR3: CASSLGQGGAEQYF. The CDR3 DNA sequence: TGCGCCAGCAGCTTGGGACAGGGGGGGGCCGAGCAGTACTTC.

This chain joins TRBV27 and TRBJ2-4, with TRBD2 identical over 12 bases. Unmatched junction bases numbered 5, after V lost 1 base and J lost 4 bases. The germline V gene encodes CDR1 MNHEY and CDR2 SMNVEV (reference sequence). The CDR3 loop spans 17 amino acids. CDR3 DNA: TGTGCCAGCAGTTTATACTCCACTAGCGGGGGGAAAAACATTCAGTACTTC. Translated: CASSLYSTSGGKNIQYF.